The clone carrying this T cell receptor beta chain was counted once. The record originates from a study of technical replicates of blood from a few donors. The ends lost 3 bases at V and 0 bases at J; junction bases unmatched: 7. Per germline, CDR1 SGHKS and CDR2 YYEKEE (reference sequence). The CDR3 sequence is 16 residues long. The table came from immunoSEQ multiplex PCR; TCRdb's copy has only in-frame clones and leaves some out. In the table there are approximately 73,000 clones, about 90% of which are singletons. The sequence came from a human donor in good health. Sequencing was carried out using T cells isolated from PBMCs. V is TRBV5-5 and J is TRBJ2-3, with 7 nucleotides matching TRBD2. Here the CDR3 DNA reads TGTGCCAGCAGCTACGAGGGAGGGTCGAGCACAGATACGCAGTATTTT. Encoded protein: CASSYEGGSSTDTQYF. The variable domain in full, completed from reference TRBV5-5 and TRBJ2-3, reads DAGVTQSPTHLIKTRGQQVTLRCSPISGHKSVSWYQQVLGQGPQFIFQYYEKEERGRGNFPDRFSARQFPNYSSELNVNALLLGDSALYLCASSYEGGSSTDTQYFGPGTRLTVL.